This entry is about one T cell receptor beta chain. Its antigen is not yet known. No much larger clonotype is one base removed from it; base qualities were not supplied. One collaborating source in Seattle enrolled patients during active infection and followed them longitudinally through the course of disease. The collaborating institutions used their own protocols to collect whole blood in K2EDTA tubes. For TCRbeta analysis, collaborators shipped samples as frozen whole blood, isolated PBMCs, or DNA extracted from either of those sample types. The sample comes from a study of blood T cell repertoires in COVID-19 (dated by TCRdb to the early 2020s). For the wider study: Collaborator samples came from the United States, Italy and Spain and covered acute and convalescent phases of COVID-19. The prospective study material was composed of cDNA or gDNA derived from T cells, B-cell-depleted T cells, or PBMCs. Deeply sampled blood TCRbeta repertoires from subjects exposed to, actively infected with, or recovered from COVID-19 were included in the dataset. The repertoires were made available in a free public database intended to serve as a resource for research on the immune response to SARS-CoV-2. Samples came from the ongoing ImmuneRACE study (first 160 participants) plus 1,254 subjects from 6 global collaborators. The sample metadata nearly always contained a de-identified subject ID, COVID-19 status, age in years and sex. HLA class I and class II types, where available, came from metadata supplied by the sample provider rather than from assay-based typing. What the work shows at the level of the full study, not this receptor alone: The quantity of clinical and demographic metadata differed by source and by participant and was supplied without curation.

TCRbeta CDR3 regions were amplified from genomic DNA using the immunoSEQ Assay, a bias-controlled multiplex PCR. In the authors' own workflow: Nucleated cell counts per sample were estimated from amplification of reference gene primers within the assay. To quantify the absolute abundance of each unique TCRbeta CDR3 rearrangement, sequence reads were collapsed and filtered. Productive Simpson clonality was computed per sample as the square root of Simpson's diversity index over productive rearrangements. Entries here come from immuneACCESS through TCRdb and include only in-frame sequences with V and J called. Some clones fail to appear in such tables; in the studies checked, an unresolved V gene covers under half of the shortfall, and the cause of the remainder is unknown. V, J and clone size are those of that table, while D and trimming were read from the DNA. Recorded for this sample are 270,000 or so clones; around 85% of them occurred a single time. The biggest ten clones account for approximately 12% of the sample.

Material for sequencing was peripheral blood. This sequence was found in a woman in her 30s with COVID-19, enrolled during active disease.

The CDR3 region: CASSISTPTLAGGLSTDTQYF. The DNA reads TGTGCCAGCAGCATCTCCACCCCCACCCTAGCGGGGGGACTCAGCACAGATACGCAGTATTTT. The receptor chain draws on TRBV9 and TRBJ2-3, with TRBD2 matching 11 junction bases. Measured from the cysteine to the phenylalanine, the CDR3 is 21 residues long. The entry retains the CDR3 DNA only, 63 bases that are in frame from base 1. V loses 4 bases at its end and J loses 0 bases; junction bases beyond the gene matches: 19. Reading the germline V gene gives CDR1 SGDLS and CDR2 YYNGEE.